This record looks at one TCR beta chain sequence and its context. This clone occurred a few times. What this receptor recognizes is not known. Per-nucleotide qualities are absent, and no much larger clonotype sits a single base away. The data stem from a study of cytomegalovirus exposure and HLA in healthy donors (dated by TCRdb to 2016 to 2017). Regarding the complete study: An earlier analysis of some 600 of the donors reported 276 Gb of sequence data and 95 million to 140 million unique TCR beta sequences obtained from some 170 million T cells. Class I and class II HLA loci were covered by the typing at four-digit resolution. The study used immunosequencing to profile the T cell repertoires of hundreds of subjects and linked those repertoires to cytomegalovirus serostatus. The study aimed to test whether cataloging public T cell receptors could reveal signatures of past pathogen exposure. An earlier analysis of more than 450 of the donors used high-throughput TCR beta sequencing to judge whether each TCR beta V gene segment behaved as functional or pseudogenic. The later analysis used no new phenotypic data to find candidate immune exposures, relying instead on TCR beta sequences and their occurrence across donors. Typing coverage varied by locus: about 629-630 donors for A, B, C, DRB1 and DQB1; approximately 560 for DQA1; about 590 for DPA1; some 470 for DPB1. Among 300 to 450 genotyped donors of the cohort, an average of around 240,000 unique TCR beta nucleotide sequences were sequenced per donor, about a sixth of them non-productive. To study patterns of TCR occurrence, a later analysis re-analyzed previously published TCR beta repertoires from 666 donors and added high-resolution HLA genotyping. Four to six DR-DQ haplotypes were handled as single units for association and clustering, since linkage in the cohort was strong. The study combined high-throughput TCR immunosequencing, statistical association of individual TCRs with disease status, and machine learning to predict cytomegalovirus infection status. Every discovery cohort repertoire had been produced on one sequencing platform. Of the roughly 400 genotyped donors, around 81% fell in the genetic ancestry cluster associated with self-reported Caucasian donors. Genome-wide SNP genotypes for about three fifths of the roughly 700 donors were used in a later genetic analysis, which treated that subset as a discovery cohort. A separate validation cohort of about 110 different subjects was used in addition to the 666-subject first cohort. Around 320 gigabases of sequencing data and 70 million to 100 million unique TCR sequences were included in an early release covering 550 to 650 HLA-typed donors. Donor age, sex, ethnicity and CMV serostatus were compiled together with the repertoire data. Paper-wide results and their limitations: The study listed approximately 150 TCR beta chains as associated with cytomegalovirus. An association between a missense DCLRE1C variant and V-gene and J-gene trimming of TCR beta chains was found in a later genetic analysis and replicated in an independent cohort. In a later analysis, several top co-occurrence clusters were reported to appear linked to parvovirus B19, influenza, CMV and Epstein-Barr virus. A later analysis found that HLA-associated TCR beta chains were more clonally expanded and had lower generation probabilities than equally common non-associated chains. Linkage disequilibrium might explain the correlated functional status among segregating V segments, but an unknown experimental factor could not be excluded. Strong co-occurrence of HLA alleles, especially DR and DQ, made assigning TCR associations to individual alleles difficult. Because counts were too low, more than 15 rarely observed V segments, including chromosome 9 orphons, were left out of the earlier analysis of 587 of the donors. In a later analysis, the rate of TCR association differed among HLA loci, with DRB1 alleles having the most associated TCRs and HLA-C alleles having the fewest. In both the original and validation cohorts, the classifier was reported to diagnose cytomegalovirus status with high specificity and sensitivity. Across donors, most TCR sequences were observed very rarely, whereas some public TCRs were present in many individuals. In an earlier analysis of around 500 of the donors, most TCR beta V segments appeared in productive rearrangements about 87% or about 30% of the time, broadly matching IMGT annotations. According to the authors, the approach could potentially be generalized to other disease states and immunological phenotypes. A few of the identified cytomegalovirus-associated TCR beta chains were confirmed in vitro to be specific for cytomegalovirus antigens. For the cohort, immune exposure information was limited to CMV serostatus. The 87-base-pair reads could not distinguish some IMGT-functional V segments, including TRBV6-2 and TRBV6-3, so those segments were excluded. According to a later genetic analysis, donors in an Asian-associated ancestry cluster had fewer N-insertions in productive TCRs than the approximately 610-donor mean. The presence/absence analyses assumed that sequencing depth was roughly uniform across donors, and that assumption may not be true. The cohort was sequenced for TCR beta chains only, and without alpha or paired-chain data the features that could be detected were limited. The sequencing pipeline was judged likely to have produced a cluster of highly shared sequence variants as a technical artifact. A later analysis found that most CMV-associated TCR beta chains appeared HLA-restricted, with HLA associations seemingly driven largely by CMV exposure. Because HLA typing was missing for some donors at each locus, association tests included only the typed subset. In a later analysis, around 15,000 TCR beta sequences were associated with specific HLA alleles at a false discovery rate of 0.05. A further reported finding was that TCR beta sequences accurately predicted the HLA-A and HLA-B alleles for most subjects in the first cohort.

In total, approximately 700 healthy bone marrow donors made up the cohort. At the time of sampling, all cohort members were nominally healthy, though unrecorded immune exposures were likely present. The donor tested CMV seropositive, placing the donor among the roughly 270 seropositive members of the cohort. Every donor gave a peripheral blood sample, and the peripheral blood mononuclear cells from that sample were used for TCR beta sequencing. Genomic DNA extraction from the blood cell samples was performed with the Qiagen DNeasy Blood Extraction Kit. Receptors were amplified or captured by the immunoSEQ multiplex PCR assay. For the multiplex PCR, a mixture combining 60 forward primers for TCR Vbeta segments and 13 reverse primers for TCR Jbeta segments was used. The CDR3 region of rearranged TCR beta genes was amplified from genomic DNA by a multiplex PCR assay. The Illumina HiSeq System was used to sequence the amplified TCR beta libraries as 87-base-pair reads. The paper's processing steps were these. In a later analysis, some 80 million unique TCR beta chains were counted across the 690 or so repertoires, and about 10 million of these chains were shared by at least two donors. To remove PCR and sequencing errors, raw reads were error-corrected and collapsed into unique sequences using a nearest-neighbor algorithm that merged closely related sequences. V, D and J gene segments were assigned by aligning CDR3 sequences to IMGT reference sequences. For a sequence to be retained, at least a six-nucleotide match to both a V gene segment and a J gene segment was required. A rearrangement counted as productive if the CDR3 had no stop codons and remained in frame with V and J, and every other rearrangement counted as non-productive. Following IMGT convention, CDR3 was defined as the stretch from the second conserved V-encoded cysteine up to the conserved J-encoded phenylalanine. The earlier analysis of 500 to 600 of the donors excluded sequences that lacked an unambiguous match to a single V gene segment. An earlier analysis of approximately 590 of the donors classified V segments as functional when productive rearrangements were above 56.7% and as segregating when the standard deviation between donors was above 5%. A statistical classification framework was developed to diagnose cytomegalovirus status using the catalog of TCR beta chain sequences. V and J gene assignment, in a later analysis, came from comparing TCR nucleotide sequences with IMGT/GENE-DB human TR gene sequences. A later analysis assigned CDR3 sequences and most-parsimonious VDJ recombination scenarios with the TCRdist pipeline. A later analysis defined each TCR beta chain by its CDR3 amino acid sequence plus V-gene family, and excluded reads lacking a unique V-gene family. To address suspected cross-contamination and a sequencing artifact, a later analysis removed over 500 highly shared, low-generation-probability nucleotide sequences. A later analysis calculated a clonal expansion index for each public chain from normalized within-repertoire ranks of inferred template counts. A later analysis computed generation probabilities with a VDJ recombination model fitted to out-of-frame rearrangements, and checked the results against IGoR. In a later analysis, hypergeometric tests were used to score TCR-TCR, TCR-HLA and TCR-CMV co-occurrence, with a repertoire-size bias correction applied to TCR pairs. A later analysis estimated false discovery rates by permuting HLA or CMV assignments 20 times. A later analysis grouped co-occurring TCRs with DBSCAN, adding TCRdist sequence similarity when clustering within HLA-allele-positive subsets. Repertoires with fewer than 30,000 or more than 120,000 public chains, plus five repertoires with anomalous nucleotide sharing, were excluded from co-occurrence clustering. TCRdb provides this immuneACCESS table in a form limited to in-frame rearrangements. Some clones are lacking; in checked studies, under half of them reflect an unresolved V gene, and why the rest are absent is not known. V, J and clone size are taken as reported in that table, and D and trimming were inferred from the DNA itself. Within this sample are about 60,000 clones, with approximately 75% of them counted one time only. The leading ten clones occupy about 3.6% of the sample.

From the germline V gene, CDR1 is MGHRA and CDR2 is YSYEKL. V is shortened by 0 bases, J by 1 base, and the region joining them spans 6 bases. The cysteine opens and the phenylalanine closes a CDR3 of 14 amino acids. Just the 42-base CDR3 DNA is kept, in frame starting at base 1. The sequence derives from a woman in her thirties or forties in good health and CMV-seropositive. The chain couples TRBV4-1 to TRBJ1-1, with an unclear D gene assignment. The sample was PBMCs. The CDR3 loop reads CASSQDPGNTEAFF. The bases are TGCGCCAGCAGCCAAGATCCAGGGAACACTGAAGCTTTCTTT.